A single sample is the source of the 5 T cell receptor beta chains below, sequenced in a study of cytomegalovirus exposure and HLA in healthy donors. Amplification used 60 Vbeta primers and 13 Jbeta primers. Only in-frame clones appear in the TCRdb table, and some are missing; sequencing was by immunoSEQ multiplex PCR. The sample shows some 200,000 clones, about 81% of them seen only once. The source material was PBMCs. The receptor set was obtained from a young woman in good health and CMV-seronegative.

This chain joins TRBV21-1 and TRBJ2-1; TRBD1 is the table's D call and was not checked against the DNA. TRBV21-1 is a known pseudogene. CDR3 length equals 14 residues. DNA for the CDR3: TGTGCCAGCACGGACAGGGGGCGGTGGGTTGAGCAGTTCTTC. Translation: CASTDRGRWVEQFF.

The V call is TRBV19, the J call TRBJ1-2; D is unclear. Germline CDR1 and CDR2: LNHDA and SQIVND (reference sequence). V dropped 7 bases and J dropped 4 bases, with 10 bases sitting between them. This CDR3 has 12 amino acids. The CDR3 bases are TGTGCCAGTACCCCCACCGGCTATGGCTACACCTTC. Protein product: CASTPTGYGYTF.

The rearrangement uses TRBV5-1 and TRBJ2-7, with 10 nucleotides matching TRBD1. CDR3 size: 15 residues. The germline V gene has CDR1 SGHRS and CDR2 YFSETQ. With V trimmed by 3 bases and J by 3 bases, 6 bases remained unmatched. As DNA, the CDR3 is TGCGCCAGCAGCTCTGGGACAGGGGTTCTCTACGAGCAGTACTTC. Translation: CASSSGTGVLYEQYF. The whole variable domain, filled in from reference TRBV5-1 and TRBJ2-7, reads KAGVTQTPRYLIKTRGQQVTLSCSPISGHRSVSWYQQTPGQGLQFLFEYFSETQRNKGNFPGRFSGRQFSNSRSEMNVSTLELGDSALYLCASSSGTGVLYEQYFGPGTRLTVT.

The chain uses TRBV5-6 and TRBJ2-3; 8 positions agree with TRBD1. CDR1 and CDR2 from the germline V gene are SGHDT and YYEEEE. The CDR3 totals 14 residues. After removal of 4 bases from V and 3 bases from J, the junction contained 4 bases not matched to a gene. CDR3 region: CASSPGGSTDTQYF. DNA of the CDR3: TGTGCCAGCAGCCCAGGGGGCTCAACAGATACGCAGTATTTT.

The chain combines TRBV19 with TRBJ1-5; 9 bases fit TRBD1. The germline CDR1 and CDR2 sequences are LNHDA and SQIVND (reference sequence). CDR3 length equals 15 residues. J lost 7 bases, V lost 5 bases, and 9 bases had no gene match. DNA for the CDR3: TGTGCCAGTAGTGCACAGGGGGCGCGAGGACAGCCCCAGCATTTT. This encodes CASSAQGARGQPQHF.